These 30 T cell receptor beta chains were sequenced from one sample in a study of shared clonotypes between healthy human individuals. This table comes from immunoSEQ multiplex PCR, and its TCRdb copy is limited to in-frame clones, with some not included. The profile shows about 960,000 clones, about 80% of them singletons. Sequencing was performed on memory CD4+ T cells sorted from blood. Subset denoted: CD45RA-negative fraction. Receptor source: a man aged 18 to 30 in good health.

The chain joins TRBV7-2 to TRBJ2-7, with 7 positions matching TRBD2. Germline CDR1 and CDR2: SGHTA and FQGNSA. The ends lost 5 bases at V and 9 bases at J; junction bases unmatched: 16. This CDR3 spans 15 amino acids. CDR3 coding DNA: TGTGCCAGCAGCCCTGACGCGGGAGCCTCATTGGGGCAGTACTTC. Protein: CASSPDAGASLGQYF.

This chain connects TRBV6-1 to TRBJ1-2; TRBD1 matches 8 bases. Trimming took 4 bases from V and 3 from J; bases not matched to a gene: 4. The CDR3 has 14 residues. Germline V CDR1 and CDR2: MNHNS, SASEGT. The CDR3: CASSVATGDYGYTF. CDR3 in DNA: TGTGCCAGCAGTGTGGCGACAGGGGACTATGGCTACACCTTC.

V usage is TRBV28 and J usage is TRBJ1-1, with a weak D call TRBD1 (6 bases). Deletions cut 6 bases from V and 2 bases from J, with 10 bases between. The CDR3 has 13 residues. The germline CDR1 and CDR2 sequences are MDHEN and SYDVKM. The CDR3 protein is CASRGQVNTEAFF. The CDR3 bases are TGTGCCAGCAGGGGACAAGTTAACACTGAAGCTTTCTTT.

This clone was seen a handful of times. This chain connects TRBV10-2 to TRBJ2-6; D might be TRBD2 (6 bases). Per the germline V gene, CDR1 is WSHSY and CDR2 is SAAADI. V was clipped by 6 bases and J by 8 bases, with 11 bases between them. This CDR3 has 13 residues. The CDR3 region has the DNA TGCGCCAGCAGGGAGACTAGTCCCAACGTCCTGACTTTC. Translating gives CASRETSPNVLTF.

The table lists this clone with a count of one. The gene calls are TRBV11-2 and TRBJ2-7, with D perhaps TRBD2 (5 bases). V was shortened by 2 bases and J by 0 bases, with 14 bases between the two germline ends. Germline CDR1 and CDR2: SGHAT and FQNNGV. CDR3 length equals 16 residues. DNA for the CDR3: TGTGCCAGCAGCTTAAGTTTAGCGACAAGCTCCTACGAGCAGTACTTC. Protein product: CASSLSLATSSYEQYF.

V and J are TRBV28 and TRBJ2-2; maybe TRBD1 (6 bases). The CDR3 covers 14 residues. V gave up 10 bases and J gave up 4 bases, with 16 bases separating them. Germline CDR1 is MDHEN and CDR2 is SYDVKM. The CDR3 sequence is CAISPGQFTGELFF. DNA for the CDR3: TGTGCCATTTCACCTGGACAGTTCACCGGGGAGCTGTTTTTT.

The V gene is TRBV6-1, the J gene TRBJ2-5; D is uncertain. V was clipped by 2 bases and J by 2 bases, with 6 bases between them. CDR1 is MNHNS, CDR2 SASEGT, per germline. The CDR3 is made up of 13 amino acids. The CDR3 DNA is TGTGCCAGCAGTGAACGGGCACAAGAGACCCAGTACTTC. Translating it yields CASSERAQETQYF.

V gene TRBV29-1 combines with J gene TRBJ2-7; a possible D gene is TRBD1 (6 bases). V was pared by 7 bases and J by 1 base, with 17 bases between. CDR3 length equals 14 residues. Germline CDR1 SQVTM, CDR2 ANQGSEA. The CDR3 loop reads CSGSSGTKSYEQYF. The CDR3 region has the DNA TGCAGCGGCTCATCCGGGACAAAGTCCTACGAGCAGTACTTC.

CDR3 residues: CASSPGDRVHYEQYF. DNA of the CDR3: TGTGCCAGCAGTCCGGGCGACAGGGTTCACTACGAGCAGTACTTC. The chain combines TRBV28 with TRBJ2-7; 7 nucleotides line up with TRBD1. This CDR3 comprises 15 residues. Germline loops: CDR1 MDHEN, CDR2 SYDVKM. With V trimmed by 5 bases and J by 3 bases, 10 bases remained unmatched.

The J gene is TRBJ2-1, the V gene TRBV6-5; 11 positions match TRBD1. Germline assignment: CDR1 MNHEY and CDR2 SVGAGI. V lost 2 bases, J lost 7 bases, and 4 bases stayed unmatched. CDR3 size: 15 residues. CDR3 amino acids: CASSYTGTGGNEQFF. CDR3 sequence (DNA): TGTGCCAGCAGTTACACGGGGACAGGGGGTAATGAGCAGTTCTTC.

This clone was observed once. This chain links TRBV7-9 with TRBJ2-1; 7 nucleotides match TRBD1. This CDR3 has 15 amino acids. The V gene's germline CDR1 is SEHNR and CDR2 FQNEAQ (reference sequence). V lost 8 bases to trimming and J lost 2 bases; unmatched junction nucleotides: 9. CDR3 in amino acids: CASGRGQTPYNEQFF. The CDR3 bases are TGTGCCAGCGGAAGGGGGCAGACCCCCTACAATGAGCAGTTCTTC. Variable domain in full (rest from reference TRBV7-9 and TRBJ2-1): DTGVSQNPRHKITKRGQNVTFRCDPISEHNRLYWYRQTLGQGPEFLTYFQNEAQLEKSRLLSDRFSAERPKGSFSTLEIQRTEQGDSAMYLCASGRGQTPYNEQFFGPGTRLTVL.

The chain joins TRBV27 to TRBJ1-1; 9 positions match TRBD1. With V trimmed by 5 bases and J by 5 bases, 15 bases remained unmatched. The CDR3 has 17 residues. From germline, CDR1 is MNHEY and CDR2 SMNVEV (reference sequence). As DNA, the CDR3 is TGTGCCAGCAGTCACCCGGGACAGGGTAAAGTGTGGACTGAAGCTTTCTTT. Translation: CASSHPGQGKVWTEAFF.

V and J are TRBV7-9 and TRBJ2-3; TRBD2 agrees at 12 bases. V was pared by 8 bases and J by 6 bases, with 15 bases of the junction left unmatched. The CDR3 is 17 amino acids. Per germline, CDR1 SEHNR and CDR2 FQNEAQ (reference sequence). CDR3 in amino acids: CASSTSGGTTVTDTQYF. In DNA, the CDR3 is TGTGCCAGCTCCACTAGCGGGGGGACCACTGTCACGGATACGCAGTATTTT.

In DNA form, the CDR3 reads TGCAGCGTTGCCCCGACAGGGAGGTCGGAGACCCAGTACTTC. It encodes CSVAPTGRSETQYF. V gene TRBV29-1 combines with J gene TRBJ2-5; maybe TRBD1 (7 bases). Per germline, CDR1 SQVTM and CDR2 ANQGSEA. This CDR3 is 14 amino acids long. Trimming left V 4 bases short and J 5 bases short, with 17 bases between.

This chain connects TRBV5-1 to TRBJ2-7; either TRBD1 or TRBD2 may fit D (7 bases each). CDR3 size: 15 residues. Trimming shortened V by 0 bases and J by 4 bases, and 14 bases separated the two germline ends. Germline CDR1 reads SGHRS; CDR2 reads YFSETQ. The CDR3 DNA follows: TGCGCCAGCAGCTTGGGTGGGAGGGGGCTGTACGAGCAGTACTTC. As protein: CASSLGGRGLYEQYF. Drawing the rest from reference TRBV5-1 and TRBJ2-7, the complete variable domain is KAGVTQTPRYLIKTRGQQVTLSCSPISGHRSVSWYQQTPGQGLQFLFEYFSETQRNKGNFPGRFSGRQFSNSRSEMNVSTLELGDSALYLCASSLGGRGLYEQYFGPGTRLTVT.

This clone was counted a single time. The chain is built from TRBV7-9 and TRBJ2-5; no firm D call. With 1 base removed from V and 4 bases from J, the gap between germline ends came to 16 bases. This CDR3 has 16 residues. Germline V gives CDR1 SEHNR, CDR2 FQNEAQ (reference sequence). The CDR3 spells CASSLDSWASRETQYF. CDR3 in DNA: TGTGCCAGCAGCTTAGACAGTTGGGCTAGTCGAGAGACCCAGTACTTC.

This clone was seen once. Other DNA sequences within the sample encode an identical CDR3. The J gene is TRBJ2-7, the V gene TRBV19, with 11 bases fitting TRBD1. This CDR3 region has 15 residues. CDR1 LNHDA and CDR2 SQIVND come from the germline V gene (reference sequence). Trimming took 7 bases from V and 2 from J; bases not matched to a gene: 7. CDR3 region: CASTLSGQGAYEQYF. CDR3 sequence (DNA): TGTGCCAGTACCCTCTCGGGACAGGGGGCCTACGAGCAGTACTTC.

J is TRBJ2-7 and V is TRBV30; 8 nucleotides align to TRBD1. The V gene's germline CDR1 is GTSNPN and CDR2 SVGIG (reference sequence). Trimming cost V 1 base and J 3 bases; bases outside gene matches: 8. The CDR3 consists of 15 residues. Here the CDR3 DNA reads TGTGCCTGGAGTGGAGACAGGGGAGAGGGCTACGAGCAGTACTTC. It translates to CAWSGDRGEGYEQYF. The whole variable domain, remainder taken from reference TRBV30 and TRBJ2-7, is SQTIHQWPATLVQPVGSPLSLECTVEGTSNPNLYWYRQAAGRGLQLLFYSVGIGQISSEVPQNLSASRPQDRQFILSSKKLLLSDSGFYLCAWSGDRGEGYEQYFGPGTRLTVT.

This chain joins TRBV6-5 and TRBJ2-1; a weak D match, TRBD2 (7 bases). The CDR3 runs to 14 residues. The germline CDR1 and CDR2 sequences are MNHEY and SVGAGI. V lost 5 bases to trimming and J lost 10 bases, with 18 bases between them. In DNA, the CDR3 is TGTGCCAGCAGTCCCCCGGGGAGGGGGGAGGAGCAGTTCTTC. This translates into CASSPPGRGEEQFF.

The chain is built from TRBV10-3 and TRBJ1-2; TRBD1 matches at 8 bases. Germline-derived CDR1 and CDR2 are ENHRY and SYGVKD. The V segment lost 6 bases and the J segment 4 bases; nucleotides outside the gene matches: 4. The CDR3 has 13 residues. DNA for the CDR3: TGTGCCATCAGGGCAGGGGGCAGCTATGGCTACACCTTC. Its protein is CAIRAGGSYGYTF.

The rearrangement uses TRBV14 and TRBJ2-2; D gene unclear. There are 16 residues in the CDR3. The V and J ends lost 4 bases and 0 bases respectively, with 12 bases between them. CDR1 is SGHDN, CDR2 FVKESK, per germline. The CDR3 loop is CASSPRRPTNTGELFF. CDR3 in DNA: TGTGCCAGCAGCCCCCGCAGGCCTACGAACACCGGGGAGCTGTTTTTT.

The V call is TRBV27, the J call TRBJ1-5; D unclear. The V gene lost 5 bases and the J gene lost 2 bases, with 7 bases spanning the gap. This CDR3 region has 13 residues. The germline V gene has CDR1 MNHEY and CDR2 SMNVEV (reference sequence). The CDR3 DNA follows: TGTGCCAGCAGTCGGAATCGCAATCAGCCCCAGCATTTT. Its translation: CASSRNRNQPQHF.

V is TRBV28 and J is TRBJ2-7; the D is unclear. From germline, CDR1 is MDHEN and CDR2 SYDVKM. The CDR3 length is 13 residues. The germline V and J ends were trimmed by 1 base and 2 bases, with 6 bases remaining between them. The CDR3: CASSLLGAYEQYF. The CDR3 region has the DNA TGTGCCAGCAGTTTATTAGGAGCCTACGAGCAGTACTTC.

The rearrangement uses TRBV27 and TRBJ1-5; 9 positions agree with TRBD1. Germline trimming cut 6 bases from V and 6 bases from J; bases unmatched to any gene: 9. The germline V gene has CDR1 MNHEY and CDR2 SMNVEV (reference sequence). This CDR3 spans 15 amino acids. The DNA for the CDR3 is TGTGCCAGCAGCACTAGACAGGGGGGTTTTCAGCCCCAGCATTTT. Its translation: CASSTRQGGFQPQHF.

The table lists this clone with a few counts. The J gene is TRBJ1-1, the V gene TRBV6-6; D is unclear. The V end was cut by 6 bases, the J end by 5 bases, with 13 bases between. Germline V gene sequence: CDR1 MNHNY, CDR2 SVGAGI (reference sequence). CDR3 size: 13 residues. CDR3 sequence reads: CASSQVGRTEAFF. The CDR3 bases are TGTGCCAGCAGCCAAGTCGGTAGAACTGAAGCTTTCTTT.

This chain connects TRBV6-1 to TRBJ2-3, with 10 bases matching TRBD2. After removal of 5 bases from V and 3 bases from J, the junction contained 5 bases not matched to a gene. Germline CDR1 MNHNS, CDR2 SASEGT. The CDR3 totals 15 residues. CDR3 residues: CASSSGGAGTDTQYF. The CDR3 region has the DNA TGTGCCAGCAGTAGCGGGGGGGCCGGAACAGATACGCAGTATTTT.

The chain carries TRBV27 and TRBJ1-5; 7 nucleotides agree with TRBD1. The V and J ends lost 4 bases and 0 bases, in that order; junction bases with no gene match: 6. Per germline, CDR1 MNHEY and CDR2 SMNVEV (reference sequence). This CDR3 comprises 16 residues. The CDR3 loop is CASSSDRVYSNQPQHF. CDR3 nucleotides: TGTGCCAGCAGTTCCGACAGGGTCTATAGCAATCAGCCCCAGCATTTT.

V gene TRBV5-1 combines with J gene TRBJ2-3; no firm D call. Germline V gives CDR1 SGHRS, CDR2 YFSETQ. The CDR3 has 15 residues. Trimming removed 0 bases from V and 1 base from J, with 9 bases in between. Here the CDR3 DNA reads TGCGCCAGCAGCTTGGCTCGACCGGGCACAGATACGCAGTATTTT. Its translation: CASSLARPGTDTQYF.

The chain combines TRBV5-4 with TRBJ1-2, with D uncertain. The length of the CDR3 is 13 residues. Trimming stripped 2 bases from V and 2 bases from J, with 7 bases between. Germline CDR1 reads SGHNT; CDR2 reads YYREEE (reference sequence). This CDR3 reads CASSFGENYGYTF. Here the CDR3 DNA reads TGTGCCAGCAGCTTTGGGGAGAACTATGGCTACACCTTC.

This clone was seen more than once but under ten times. This rearrangement joins TRBV7-2 to TRBJ2-1, with D uncertain. V lost 7 bases, J lost 7 bases, and 17 bases lay in between. Per the germline V gene, CDR1 is SGHTA and CDR2 is FQGNSA. The CDR3 is 14 amino acids. The DNA of the CDR3 is TGTGCCAGCACCCTATCAAGACCGATTAATGAGCAGTTCTTC. It specifies CASTLSRPINEQFF.